This entry concerns a single T cell receptor beta chain. The data belong to a study of identical twins' blood T cells. V was cut by 6 bases and J by 5 bases, with 16 bases left in between. The CDR3 is 14 residues long. A single record per CDR3 protein comes from TCRdb applying MiXCR to the 5' RACE reads. The table shows hundreds of thousands of distinct CDR3 sequences, with about 28% occurring only once. The sample was PBMCs. The chain is built from TRBV12-3 or TRBV12-4 and TRBJ1-1; D call uncertain. This sequence was found in a woman aged 18-50 years in good health. CDR3 coding DNA: TGTGCCAGCAGCTTGGGCGCTGAGAGGACTGAAGCTTTCTTT. Residues: CASSLGAERTEAFF.